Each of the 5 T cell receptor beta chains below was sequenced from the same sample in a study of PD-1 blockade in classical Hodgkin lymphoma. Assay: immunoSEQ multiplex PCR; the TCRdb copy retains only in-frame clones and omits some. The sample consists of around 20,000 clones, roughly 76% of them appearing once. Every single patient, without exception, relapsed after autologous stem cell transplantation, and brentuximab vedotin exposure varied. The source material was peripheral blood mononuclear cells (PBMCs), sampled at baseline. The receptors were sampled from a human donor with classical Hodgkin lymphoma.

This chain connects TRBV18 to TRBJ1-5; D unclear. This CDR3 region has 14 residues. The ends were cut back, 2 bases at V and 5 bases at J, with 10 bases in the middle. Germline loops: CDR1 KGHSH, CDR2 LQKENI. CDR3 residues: CASSPNDGDQPQHF. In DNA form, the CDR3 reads TGTGCCAGCTCACCAAACGACGGAGATCAGCCCCAGCATTTT.

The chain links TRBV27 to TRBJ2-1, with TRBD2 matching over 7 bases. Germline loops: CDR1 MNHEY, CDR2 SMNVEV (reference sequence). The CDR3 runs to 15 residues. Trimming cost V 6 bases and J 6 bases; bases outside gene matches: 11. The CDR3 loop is CASSALGGSFNEQFF. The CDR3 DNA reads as TGTGCCAGCAGCGCACTGGGCGGGAGTTTCAATGAGCAGTTCTTC.

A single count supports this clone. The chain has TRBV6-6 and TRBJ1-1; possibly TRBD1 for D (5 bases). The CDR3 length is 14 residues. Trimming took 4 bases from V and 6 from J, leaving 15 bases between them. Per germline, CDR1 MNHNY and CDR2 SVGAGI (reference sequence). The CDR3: CASSWSGARAEAFF. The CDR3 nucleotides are TGTGCCAGCAGTTGGTCCGGGGCCCGAGCTGAAGCTTTCTTT.

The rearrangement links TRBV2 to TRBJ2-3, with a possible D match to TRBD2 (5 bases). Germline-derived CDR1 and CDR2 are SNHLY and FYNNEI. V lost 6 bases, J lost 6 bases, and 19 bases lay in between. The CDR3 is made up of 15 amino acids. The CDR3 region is CASSYGGGGGDTQYF. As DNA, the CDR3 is TGTGCCAGCAGCTACGGCGGCGGAGGTGGGGATACGCAGTATTTT.

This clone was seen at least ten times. The CDR3 region is CASSFRQHHEQFF. CDR3 sequence (DNA): TGTGCCAGCAGCTTTCGACAGCACCATGAGCAGTTCTTC. The chain combines TRBV7-8 with TRBJ2-1; D is possibly TRBD1 (5 bases). This CDR3 has 13 amino acids. V shed 3 bases and J shed 8 bases, with 11 bases lying between them. From germline, CDR1 is SGHVS and CDR2 FQNEAQ.